In its sample, the clone carrying this T cell receptor beta chain was seen a few times. Its antigen is still unknown. This sample is part of a study of OX40 agonist ivuxolimab in advanced cancers. Study summary: The dose-escalation group included hepatocellular carcinoma, melanoma, renal cell carcinoma and head and neck cancer. Partial responses were observed in three patients, of whom one had hepatocellular carcinoma and two had cutaneous melanoma. Study-level points and caveats: The specificity for antigen of the expanded peripheral T cells was not determined.

This CDR3 spans 15 amino acids. J was trimmed by 7 bases and V by 1 base; bases with no gene match: 10. Germline lookup yields CDR1 SGHNT and CDR2 YYREEE (reference sequence). Profiled with immunoSEQ multiplex PCR; TCRdb holds only in-frame clones, not every one. The sample holds around 26,000 clones, 65% to 80% seen once. The source of this sequence is an adult with an advanced solid tumor such as melanoma, head and neck, liver or kidney cancer. The chain combines TRBV5-4 with TRBJ2-7, with 8 bases that match TRBD2. Here the sequenced sample was CD4+ or CD8+ T cells sorted from blood, taken in a trial of the OX40 agonist ivuxolimab. Here the CDR3 DNA reads TGTGCCAGCAGCTTGTTGGTCGGGGGGGCACGTGAGCAGTACTTC. Translated: CASSLLVGGAREQYF.